These 11 T cell receptor beta chains share one sample of origin, sequenced in a study of T-cell reconstitution after alpha-beta-depleted transplantation in children. TCRbeta library construction was performed incorporating unique molecular identifiers. TCRdb recomputed calls from the PCR reads with MiXCR, one row per CDR3 protein. The data hold 670,000 or so distinct CDR3 sequences, with about 12% observed a single time. This material consisted of PBMCs, taken before TCRalphabeta/CD19-depleted stem cell transplant. These receptors were taken from a girl aged 2 to 9 with congenital amegakaryocytic thrombocytopenia, due to receive a stem cell transplant.

The rearrangement links TRBV6-5 to TRBJ2-5, with D perhaps TRBD2 (6 bases). The germline V gene has CDR1 MNHEY and CDR2 SVGAGI. The CDR3 covers 18 residues. Trimming took off 0 bases at V and 7 bases at J, with 24 bases between the two ends. CDR3 residues: CASSYSSPSSVSGGTQYF. Written as DNA, the CDR3 is TGTGCCAGCAGTTACTCTTCCCCTAGCTCCGTCTCCGGGGGGACCCAGTACTTC.

This clonotype was seen ten or more times. The CDR3 protein is CSAREGRARELFF. CDR3 coding DNA: TGCAGTGCTAGAGAGGGGAGGGCCCGGGAGCTGTTTTTT. The chain joins TRBV20-1 to TRBJ2-2; 7 nucleotides agree with TRBD2. V was clipped by 0 bases and J by 9 bases; unmatched bases: 4. CDR1 and CDR2 from the germline V gene are DFQATT and SNEGSKA (reference sequence). The CDR3 loop spans 13 amino acids.

In this sample, this clonotype turned up a few times. The rearrangement links TRBV12-3 or TRBV12-4 to TRBJ1-4; D remains ambiguous. This CDR3 has 15 amino acids. Trimming stripped 1 base from V and 3 bases from J, with 9 bases between. The CDR3 sequence is CASSLVSISNEKLFF. CDR3 coding DNA: TGTGCCAGCAGTTTAGTGTCCATCTCTAATGAAAAACTGTTTTTT.

The rearrangement links TRBV11-2 to TRBJ2-3; 8 bases match TRBD2. Germline CDR1 is SGHAT and CDR2 is FQNNGV. CDR3 length: 15 residues. Trimming at V came to 5 bases and at J to 2 bases, leaving 6 bases not matched to a gene. The CDR3 nucleotides are TGTGCCAGCAGCGCTAGCGGGTCTTCCACAGATACGCAGTATTTT. Protein sequence: CASSASGSSTDTQYF.

This rearrangement joins TRBV24-1 to TRBJ1-5; D call uncertain. This CDR3 spans 13 amino acids. Trimming cost V 4 bases and J 1 base, with 4 bases left between them. Germline-derived CDR1 and CDR2 are KGHDR and SFDVKD. Written as DNA, the CDR3 is TGTGCCACCAGTGACGACAGCAATCAGCCCCAGCATTTT. Its protein product is CATSDDSNQPQHF.

This clonotype was detected many times. The CDR3: CASSEFLAGSYEQFF. The CDR3 DNA sequence: TGTGCCAGCAGTGAATTCCTAGCGGGATCGTATGAGCAGTTCTTC. V usage is TRBV25-1 and J usage is TRBJ2-1; 9 bases fit TRBD2. With V trimmed by 1 base and J by 8 bases, 6 bases remained unmatched. The CDR3 spans 15 residues. Germline CDR1 MGHDK, CDR2 SYGVNS.

This clonotype was recorded many times. The chain has TRBV20-1 and TRBJ2-1; D not certain. Trimming removed 0 bases from V and 6 bases from J, with 9 bases in between. The CDR3 has 13 amino acids. Germline CDR1 is DFQATT and CDR2 is SNEGSKA (reference sequence). DNA of the CDR3: TGCAGTGCTAGAGAGCCGAGAAGCAATGAGCAGTTCTTC. It yields the protein CSAREPRSNEQFF.

This clonotype was observed a handful of times. The genes are TRBV5-1 and TRBJ1-4, with D unclear. CDR3 length equals 16 residues. Germline V gives CDR1 SGHRS, CDR2 YFSETQ. V was cut by 2 bases and J by 0 bases, with 11 bases left in between. CDR3 sequence reads: CASSFGFAATNEKLFF. In DNA, the CDR3 is TGCGCCAGCAGCTTTGGGTTTGCTGCAACTAATGAAAAACTGTTTTTT.

The chain combines TRBV20-1 with TRBJ2-7; no definite D call. Germline V CDR1 and CDR2: DFQATT, SNEGSKA (reference sequence). The CDR3 has 13 amino acids. V lost 3 bases and J 0 bases, leaving 9 bases between the germline ends. As DNA, the CDR3 is TGCAGTGCTAGCCTACCTTCCTCCTACGAGCAGTACTTC. This sequence encodes CSASLPSSYEQYF.

This clonotype was picked up many times. The rearrangement joins TRBV28 to TRBJ2-7; TRBD2 matches 8 bases. V shed 4 bases, J shed 3 bases, and the junction held 8 bases outside the gene matches. The V gene's germline CDR1 is MDHEN and CDR2 SYDVKM. The CDR3 is 15 residues long. The CDR3 DNA follows: TGTGCCAGCAGTTATATGGGGACTAGTGTCTACGAGCAGTACTTC. It yields the protein CASSYMGTSVYEQYF.

The chain couples TRBV7-9 to TRBJ2-3; no definite D call. Germline values: CDR1 SEHNR, CDR2 FQNEAQ (reference sequence). The CDR3 length is 12 residues. V shed 1 base and J shed 14 bases, with 13 bases lying between them. Here the CDR3 DNA reads TGTGCCAGCAGCTTAGAGGGCTCCTGGCGGTATTTT. Translation: CASSLEGSWRYF. Supplemented by reference TRBV7-9 and TRBJ2-3, the full variable domain reads DTGVSQNPRHKITKRGQNVTFRCDPISEHNRLYWYRQTLGQGPEFLTYFQNEAQLEKSRLLSDRFSAERPKGSFSTLEIQRTEQGDSAMYLCASSLEGSWRYFGPGTRLTVL.